Presented here are 24 T cell receptor beta chains from one specimen sequenced in a study of cytomegalovirus exposure and HLA in healthy donors. In the PCR, 60 Vbeta and 13 Jbeta primers were used. Profiled with immunoSEQ multiplex PCR; TCRdb holds only in-frame clones, not every one. The sample shows 120,000 to 150,000 clones, and over 2% sits with its ten largest clones. The sample consisted of PBMCs. The receptors were gathered from a woman aged 18 to 35 in good health and CMV-seronegative.

CDR3 DNA sequence: TGCGCCAGCAGCTTGGCTCTAGCGGGAGGGGTCTACAATGAGCAGTTCTTC. Protein: CASSLALAGGVYNEQFF. The chain is built from TRBV5-1 and TRBJ2-1; TRBD2 matches at 12 bases. CDR1 and CDR2 from the germline V gene are SGHRS and YFSETQ. This CDR3 is 17 amino acids long. The trim removed 0 bases at V and 3 bases at J, leaving 4 bases unmatched.

The chain combines TRBV6-4 with TRBJ1-2, with 7 nucleotides matching TRBD1. With 3 bases clipped from V and 2 bases from J, the junction kept 6 bases outside the gene matches. CDR1 and CDR2 (germline): MRHNA, SNTAGT. This CDR3 has 15 amino acids. CDR3 sequence (DNA): TGTGCCAGCAGTGATACAGGGGTCGGGAACTATGGCTACACCTTC. Protein product: CASSDTGVGNYGYTF.

The chain joins TRBV10-3 to TRBJ1-5, with 8 bases identical to TRBD1. J lost 7 bases, V lost 2 bases, and 1 base had no gene match. Germline V lookup: CDR1 ENHRY, CDR2 SYGVKD. The CDR3 runs to 13 residues. CDR3 in amino acids: CAISEGQGQPQHF. The CDR3 DNA sequence: TGTGCCATCAGTGAGGGACAGGGCCAGCCCCAGCATTTT.

The chain combines TRBV5-1 with TRBJ2-3; D may be TRBD1 (6 bases). This CDR3 region has 15 residues. The V end was cut by 0 bases, the J end by 5 bases, with 13 bases between. Germline-derived CDR1 and CDR2 are SGHRS and YFSETQ. This CDR3 reads CASSLEGRGVDTQYF. Here the CDR3 DNA reads TGCGCCAGCAGCTTGGAAGGCAGGGGAGTAGATACGCAGTATTTT.

The chain links TRBV7-9 to TRBJ1-2, with no clear D. The ends were cut back, 5 bases at V and 0 bases at J, with 13 bases in the middle. Germline loops: CDR1 SEHNR, CDR2 FQNEAQ (reference sequence). The CDR3 totals 15 residues. The chain's CDR3 is CASSPLEMPNYGYTF. The CDR3 DNA reads TGTGCCAGCAGCCCATTAGAGATGCCTAACTATGGCTACACCTTC.

The rearrangement links TRBV5-6 to TRBJ1-1; 7 bases match TRBD1. In germline, CDR1 is SGHDT, CDR2 YYEEEE. This CDR3 contains 17 residues. With 0 bases clipped from V and 0 bases from J, the junction kept 8 bases outside the gene matches. CDR3 bases: TGTGCCAGCAGCTTGGTGGGGACAGCCACAATGAACACTGAAGCTTTCTTT. Translation gives CASSLVGTATMNTEAFF.

The V gene is TRBV11-2, the J gene TRBJ2-1; 9 bases are a match to TRBD2. The CDR3 extends over 15 amino acids. Germline loops: CDR1 SGHAT, CDR2 FQNNGV. The ends lost 7 bases at V and 9 bases at J; junction bases unmatched: 13. The CDR3 protein is CASKALRGGASEQFF. The CDR3 bases are TGTGCCAGCAAGGCTCTGCGCGGGGGGGCCAGTGAGCAGTTCTTC.

The J gene is TRBJ1-5, the V gene TRBV9, with a weak D call TRBD1 (6 bases). Trimming removed 4 bases from V and 3 bases from J, with 14 bases in between. The CDR3 totals 15 residues. Germline CDR1 SGDLS, CDR2 YYNGEE. CDR3 residues: CASSPSGQLNQPQHF. DNA for the CDR3: TGTGCCAGCAGCCCAAGTGGACAGCTCAATCAGCCCCAGCATTTT.

The CDR3: CASSNGINYEQYF. The CDR3 bases are TGTGCCAGTAGTAACGGGATCAACTACGAGCAGTACTTC. The chain uses TRBV19 and TRBJ2-7; possible D gene TRBD2, 5 bases. Germline V gene data show CDR1 as LNHDA and CDR2 as SQIVND (reference sequence). V lost 4 bases and J 3 bases, leaving 10 bases between the germline ends. The CDR3 totals 13 residues.

This chain links TRBV4-1 with TRBJ2-1, with a weak D call TRBD2 (5 bases). The CDR3 is 14 amino acids. Germline lookup yields CDR1 MGHRA and CDR2 YSYEKL. Trimming removed 1 base at V and 8 bases at J, with 12 bases between. CDR3 DNA sequence: TGCGCCAGCAGCCAAGTGGGAGTGTGGGATGAGCAGTTCTTC. Its protein is CASSQVGVWDEQFF.

The chain is built from TRBV2 and TRBJ1-4; TRBD1 aligns across 9 bases. The germline V gene encodes CDR1 SNHLY and CDR2 FYNNEI. The length of the CDR3 is 14 residues. J lost 5 bases, V lost 8 bases, and 6 bases had no gene match. The CDR3: CASHHDRGNEKLFF. CDR3 nucleotides: TGTGCCAGCCACCACGACAGGGGGAATGAAAAACTGTTTTTT.

The rearrangement links TRBV7-9 to TRBJ2-2, with 8 bases identical to TRBD2. This CDR3 region has 17 residues. V lost 5 bases, J lost 0 bases, and 8 bases stayed unmatched. CDR1 is SEHNR and CDR2 is FQNEAQ in the germline V gene (reference sequence). As DNA, the CDR3 is TGTGCCAGCAGCCCCCGGGGGGGGGCTACGAACACCGGGGAGCTGTTTTTT. Translating gives CASSPRGGATNTGELFF.

V usage is TRBV29-1 and J usage is TRBJ1-4, with TRBD1 identical over 7 bases. CDR1 and CDR2 (germline): SQVTM, ANQGSEA. CDR3 size: 15 residues. V trimming: 6 bases; J trimming: 2 bases; junction bases outside the gene matches: 9. The CDR3: CSVQGVRETNEKLFF. The CDR3 DNA reads TGCAGCGTGCAGGGGGTGAGGGAGACTAATGAAAAACTGTTTTTT. The variable domain in full, with the rest retrieved from reference TRBV29-1 and TRBJ1-4, is SAVISQKPSRDICQRGTSLTIQCQVDSQVTMMFWYRQQPGQSLTLIATANQGSEATYESGFVIDKFPISRPNLTFSTLTVSNMSPEDSSIYLCSVQGVRETNEKLFFGSGTQLSVL.

This rearrangement joins TRBV18 to TRBJ2-7; 7 bases are shared with TRBD1. This CDR3 is 15 amino acids long. Germline lookup yields CDR1 KGHSH and CDR2 LQKENI. The CDR3: CASSPQGPPSYEQYV. CDR3 sequence (DNA): TGTGCCAGCTCCCCACAGGGGCCTCCTTCCTACGAGCAGTACGTC.

The chain uses TRBV11-2 and TRBJ2-1; D may be TRBD2 (6 bases). Germline CDR1 and CDR2: SGHAT and FQNNGV. Trimming left V 2 bases short and J 4 bases short, with 9 bases between. The CDR3 contains 14 residues. CDR3 amino acids: CASSLSGTYNEQFF. The CDR3 DNA follows: TGTGCCAGCAGCTTATCGGGGACTTACAATGAGCAGTTCTTC.

The chain combines TRBV9 with TRBJ1-5; D is perhaps TRBD1 (6 bases). Germline CDR1 is SGDLS and CDR2 is YYNGEE. The CDR3 consists of 15 residues. Trimming stripped 3 bases from V and 5 bases from J, with 15 bases between. The CDR3 reads CASSATTGIDQPQHF. The CDR3 nucleotides read TGTGCCAGCAGCGCCACCACAGGGATCGATCAGCCCCAGCATTTT. Drawing the rest from reference TRBV9 and TRBJ1-5, the complete variable domain is DSGVTQTPKHLITATGQRVTLRCSPRSGDLSVYWYQQSLDQGLQFLIQYYNGEERAKGNILERFSAQQFPDLHSELNLSSLELGDSALYFCASSATTGIDQPQHFGDGTRLSIL.

CDR3 nucleotide sequence: TGTGCCAGCAGTTACTCCGGGACAGGGGCCAATTATGGCTACACCTTC. Residues: CASSYSGTGANYGYTF. V and J are TRBV6-5 and TRBJ1-2; 10 bases agree with TRBD1. Trimming took 0 bases from V and 5 from J; bases not matched to a gene: 6. CDR3 length: 16 amino acids. The germline V gene has CDR1 MNHEY and CDR2 SVGAGI.

The chain is built from TRBV7-9 and TRBJ1-2; 8 bases map to TRBD1. The CDR3 is 16 residues long. Germline assignment: CDR1 SEHNR and CDR2 FQNEAQ (reference sequence). V gave up 1 base and J gave up 4 bases; unmatched junction bases: 8. The CDR3 sequence is CASSLGTGGSSYGYTF. The CDR3 DNA follows: TGTGCCAGCAGCTTAGGAACAGGGGGATCCAGCTATGGCTACACCTTC.

CDR3 sequence reads: CASSTSRIYNEQFF. The CDR3 bases are TGTGCCAGTTCGACTAGCAGAATCTACAATGAGCAGTTCTTC. This chain joins TRBV2 and TRBJ2-1; 7 bases agree with TRBD2. This CDR3 has 14 residues. J gave up 3 bases and V 9 bases, and 8 bases lay outside the gene matches. Per germline, CDR1 SNHLY and CDR2 FYNNEI.

With regard to this clone: This specimen includes other DNA sequences encoding the same CDR3. The chain is built from TRBV15 and TRBJ2-7; 8 nucleotides match TRBD2. V lost 5 bases and J lost 7; bases outside the gene matches: 16. This CDR3 comprises 16 residues. Looked up from germline, CDR1 is LNHNV and CDR2 is YYDKDF (reference sequence). CDR3 sequence: CATSRERSGSRGEQYF. The CDR3 DNA sequence: TGTGCCACCAGCCGGGAGCGGAGCGGGAGCCGTGGGGAGCAGTACTTC.

This sequence joins TRBV19 and TRBJ1-5, with no clear D. V gave up 3 bases and J gave up 3 bases, with 12 bases separating them. This CDR3 has 15 amino acids. Germline values: CDR1 LNHDA, CDR2 SQIVND (reference sequence). Here the CDR3 DNA reads TGTGCCAGTAGTATTCTTGAAGGAGCCAATCAGCCCCAGCATTTT. Translated: CASSILEGANQPQHF.

This chain uses TRBV30 with TRBJ1-1; TRBD1 might be the D (5 bases). The CDR3 contains 14 residues. Germline CDR1 is GTSNPN and CDR2 is SVGIG (reference sequence). Trimming shortened V by 4 bases and J by 1 base, and 13 bases separated the two germline ends. Written as DNA, the CDR3 is TGTGCCTGGATAACTCAGGGTAAGAACACTGAAGCTTTCTTT. It codes for CAWITQGKNTEAFF. The full variable domain, completed using reference TRBV30 and TRBJ1-1, is SQTIHQWPATLVQPVGSPLSLECTVEGTSNPNLYWYRQAAGRGLQLLFYSVGIGQISSEVPQNLSASRPQDRQFILSSKKLLLSDSGFYLCAWITQGKNTEAFFGQGTRLTVV.

The V and J genes are TRBV6-6 and TRBJ2-5; 11 bases fit TRBD1. CDR3 length equals 15 residues. J was trimmed by 6 bases and V by 5 bases; bases with no gene match: 8. Looked up from germline, CDR1 is MNHNY and CDR2 is SVGAGI (reference sequence). The CDR3 DNA reads TGTGCCAGCAGTCTCCGGGACAGGGGGATTCAGACCCAGTACTTC. As protein: CASSLRDRGIQTQYF.

The rearrangement links TRBV29-1 to TRBJ1-1, with 7 bases matching TRBD1. CDR1 SQVTM and CDR2 ANQGSEA come from the germline V gene. V was pared by 6 bases and J by 4 bases, with 11 bases of the junction left unmatched. The CDR3 extends over 14 amino acids. The CDR3 nucleotides are TGCAGCGTCATACGGACAGGTAGTAGCACTGAAGCTTTCTTT. This translates into CSVIRTGSSTEAFF.